This is a list of T cell receptor beta chains from one sample in a study of blood T cell repertoires in COVID-19. Some clones are missing from TCRdb's copy, which holds only in-frame ones; the method was immunoSEQ multiplex PCR. The data hold 150,000 to 200,000 clones, with more than 70% observed a single time. Source material: PBMCs or T cells enriched from blood (not recorded which). All receptors derive from a woman aged 18-29 years who had recovered from COVID-19. Both conserved end residues are part of each CDR3. The D gene is left open where the match is weak. Where a row states a size, it is once, few, many or the class of an expanded clone; other rows omit it.

d_call | clone_size | j_call | v_call | cdr3_nt | cdr3_aa
. | once | TRBJ1-3 | TRBV2 | TGTGCCAGCAGACAGGACACTTATGGAAACACCATATATTTT | CASRQDTYGNTIYF
. | . | TRBJ1-2 | TRBV15 | TGTGCCACCAGCAGAGATCGCCGGGGGGAGAACACCTTC | CATSRDRRGENTF
. | . | TRBJ1-2 | TRBV4-1 | TGCGCCAGCAGTGGCCGGGACACCCACTATGGCTACACCTTC | CASSGRDTHYGYTF
TRBD1 | . | TRBJ1-2 | TRBV29-1 | TGCAGCGTAGGACAGGGGGACGACTATGGCTACACCTTC | CSVGQGDDYGYTF
. | . | TRBJ2-6 | TRBV5-6 | TGTGCCAGCAGCCCCATTGGGGGAGGTACTTCCGGGGCCAACGTCCTGACTTTC | CASSPIGGGTSGANVLTF
TRBD2 | . | TRBJ2-1 | TRBV3-1/TRBV3-2 | TGTGCCAGCAGCAATCTAGCGGGGCAGTGGAATGAGCAGTTCTTC | CASSNLAGQWNEQFF
. | . | TRBJ1-2 | TRBV24-1 | TGTGCCACCAGTGCCGGCGGGGTTTTCGGGGTAAGCGGCTACACCTTC | CATSAGGVFGVSGYTF
. | . | TRBJ2-7 | TRBV10-2 | TGCGCCAGCGCAGTCGGCGGATACTACGAGCAGTACTTC | CASAVGGYYEQYF
. | . | TRBJ1-1 | TRBV25-1 | TGTGCCAGCAGGGTGGGCTTTCGTGAAGCTTTCTTT | CASRVGFREAFF
TRBD2 | . | TRBJ2-1 | TRBV3-1/TRBV3-2 | TGTGCCAGCAGCCAGGGGACTAGTAGCTACAATGAGCAGTTCTTC | CASSQGTSSYNEQFF
TRBD2 | . | TRBJ2-3 | TRBV7-6 | TGTGCCAGCAGCGACCGACTAACTAGCGGGGGGACAGATACGCAGTATTTT | CASSDRLTSGGTDTQYF
. | . | TRBJ2-5 | TRBV5-5 | TGTGCCAGCAGCTTGAGGGGGAACCAAGAGACCCAGTACTTC | CASSLRGNQETQYF
TRBD2 | . | TRBJ2-5 | TRBV4-2 | TGTGCCAGCAGCCAAGCGCTGCCCACATGGATGGGGGGGAGGCAAGAGACCCAGTACTTC | CASSQALPTWMGGRQETQYF
TRBD1 | . | TRBJ2-7 | TRBV7-9 | TGTGCCAGCAGCTTAGGGACAGGGGACGAGCAGTACTTC | CASSLGTGDEQYF
TRBD1 | . | TRBJ2-3 | TRBV9 | TGTGCCAGCAGCGTGGACAGGGTCCGGGGCACAGATACGCAGTATTTT | CASSVDRVRGTDTQYF
. | . | TRBJ1-1 | TRBV7-9 | TGTGCCAGCAGCTCCGCAGACGACAGAGGCACTGAAGCTTTCTTT | CASSSADDRGTEAFF
TRBD1 | . | TRBJ2-5 | TRBV18 | TGTGCCAGCTCTACACAGGGGGCGCCTGGGGAGACCCAGTACTTC | CASSTQGAPGETQYF
. | . | TRBJ1-2 | TRBV20-1 | TGCAGTGCTAGTATCCAGGGGAACTATGGCTACACCTTC | CSASIQGNYGYTF
. | . | TRBJ2-1 | TRBV12-5 | TGTGCTAGTGGTAGTCGTAGCGGCTACAATGAGCAGTTCTTC | CASGSRSGYNEQFF
TRBD2 | once | TRBJ2-5 | TRBV5-1 | TGCGCCAGCAGCTTGGGTTTAGCGGGTCGGGGAGAGACCCAGTACTTC | CASSLGLAGRGETQYF
. | . | TRBJ1-4 | TRBV7-9 | TGTGCCAGCAGCCCGGACACCACTAATGAAAAACTGTTTTTT | CASSPDTTNEKLFF
. | . | TRBJ1-2 | TRBV3-1/TRBV3-2 | TGTGCCAGCAGCCAAGATCTCACAGTAGGAGGCTACACCTTC | CASSQDLTVGGYTF
. | few | TRBJ1-1 | TRBV10-1 | TGCGCCAGCAGTGAGTCGCGGGTAACTGAAGCTTTCTTT | CASSESRVTEAFF
. | once | TRBJ2-1 | TRBV19 | TGTGCCAGTAAGGGCAGGGGGGAGTTCAATGAGCAGTTCTTC | CASKGRGEFNEQFF
. | . | TRBJ2-2 | TRBV6-5 | TGTGCCAGCAGTTACTACGGGGATCACACCGGGGAGCTGTTTTTT | CASSYYGDHTGELFF
TRBD1 | . | TRBJ1-2 | TRBV29-1 | TGCAGCGTTGTAGGGACAGGCGACTATGGCTACACCTTC | CSVVGTGDYGYTF
. | . | TRBJ1-5 | TRBV27 | TGTGCCAGCAGTTTGTTAGGGAGTTATCAGCCCCAGCATTTT | CASSLLGSYQPQHF
. | . | TRBJ2-7 | TRBV6-5 | TGTGCCAGCAGTTACAACCTTCGGACAGCCTCCTACGAGCAGTACTTC | CASSYNLRTASYEQYF
. | once | TRBJ1-1 | TRBV5-1 | TGCGCCAGCCTCCCCACCGCCGGGGTTAACACTGAAGCTTTCTTT | CASLPTAGVNTEAFF
. | . | TRBJ1-3 | TRBV30 | TGTGCCTGGAGTTCAGGATTCGGAAACACCATATATTTT | CAWSSGFGNTIYF
TRBD1 | . | TRBJ1-5 | TRBV19 | TGTGCCAGTAGTACCGGGACAGCCTATAGCAATCAGCCCCAGCATTTT | CASSTGTAYSNQPQHF
TRBD1 | . | TRBJ1-6 | TRBV30 | TGTGCCTGGAGGGGGACAGGGACTAATTCACCCCTCCACTTT | CAWRGTGTNSPLHF
. | . | TRBJ2-3 | TRBV2 | TGTGCCAGCAGCCGCGGGTCAGATACGCAGTATTTT | CASSRGSDTQYF
TRBD1 | . | TRBJ2-7 | TRBV2 | TGTGCCAGGAACACAGGGGAAGAGCAGTACTTC | CARNTGEEQYF
TRBD2 | . | TRBJ2-1 | TRBV11-3 | TGTGCCAGCAGCCCTCGGAGGACTAGCGCCTACAATGAGCAGTTCTTC | CASSPRRTSAYNEQFF
. | . | TRBJ1-2 | TRBV10-3 | TGTGCCATCAGTGAAGGCAGGCTCGGAAACTATGGCTACACCTTC | CAISEGRLGNYGYTF
. | . | TRBJ2-2 | TRBV2 | TGTGCCAGCAGTGAGCGTCTAGCCGGCACCGGGGAGCTGTTTTTT | CASSERLAGTGELFF
. | once | TRBJ1-5 | TRBV15 | TGTGCCACCAGCGTAGACTGGGGCAATCAGCCCCAGCATTTT | CATSVDWGNQPQHF
. | . | TRBJ2-5 | TRBV2 | TGTGCCAGCAGTGTAGGGCCTAGCAAGGAGACCCAGTACTTC | CASSVGPSKETQYF
. | . | TRBJ1-1 | TRBV9 | TGTGCCAGCAGCTTAGCCTATGATACCAACACTGAAGCTTTCTTT | CASSLAYDTNTEAFF
. | . | TRBJ2-1 | TRBV5-6 | TGTGCCAGCAGCTTGTGTTCGGGTAATGAGCAGTTCTTC | CASSLCSGNEQFF
TRBD1 | . | TRBJ1-6 | TRBV15 | TGTGCCACCAGGGATGAACAGGGGAGGCCCCATAATTCACCCCTCCACTTT | CATRDEQGRPHNSPLHF
. | . | TRBJ1-5 | TRBV7-2 | TGTGCCAGCAGCTCGCGGGGGGATCAGCCCCAGCATTTT | CASSSRGDQPQHF
. | . | TRBJ1-6 | TRBV5-1 | TGCGCCAGCAGCTCCGGACAGATGAGCTCCTATAATTCACCCCTCCACTTT | CASSSGQMSSYNSPLHF
. | . | TRBJ1-2 | TRBV19 | TGTGCCAGTAGCCCGGTAACTACTAACTATGGCTACACCTTC | CASSPVTTNYGYTF
. | . | TRBJ2-3 | TRBV21-1 | TGTGCCAGCAGGGAAAGGACTAGCGGGGTCAGCACAGATACGCAGTATTTT | CASRERTSGVSTDTQYF
. | . | TRBJ1-5 | TRBV28 | TGTGCCAGCAGTTTATACAGGAGCAATCAGCCCCAGCATTTT | CASSLYRSNQPQHF
. | . | TRBJ1-2 | TRBV27 | TGTGCCAGCAGTTATGACAGATACAATGGCTACACCTTC | CASSYDRYNGYTF
TRBD2 | few | TRBJ2-3 | TRBV6-4 | TGTGCCAGCAGTGACCTAGCGGGGGGGTCGGATACGCAGTATTTT | CASSDLAGGSDTQYF
TRBD1 | . | TRBJ2-2 | TRBV5-1 | TGCGCCAGCAGCTTGGAAGGGACAGGGGGCATCACCGGGGAGCTGTTTTTT | CASSLEGTGGITGELFF
. | . | TRBJ2-3 | TRBV28 | TGTGCCAGCAGTTCCCACACAGATACGCAGTATTTT | CASSSHTDTQYF
TRBD1 | . | TRBJ2-7 | TRBV13 | TGTGCCAGCAGCTATACGGGACAGGGGGTAAACGAGCAGTACTTC | CASSYTGQGVNEQYF
. | . | TRBJ1-1 | TRBV25-1 | TGTGCCAGCAGCCCACCGGGGGAGGGAAGAACTGAAGCTTTCTTT | CASSPPGEGRTEAFF